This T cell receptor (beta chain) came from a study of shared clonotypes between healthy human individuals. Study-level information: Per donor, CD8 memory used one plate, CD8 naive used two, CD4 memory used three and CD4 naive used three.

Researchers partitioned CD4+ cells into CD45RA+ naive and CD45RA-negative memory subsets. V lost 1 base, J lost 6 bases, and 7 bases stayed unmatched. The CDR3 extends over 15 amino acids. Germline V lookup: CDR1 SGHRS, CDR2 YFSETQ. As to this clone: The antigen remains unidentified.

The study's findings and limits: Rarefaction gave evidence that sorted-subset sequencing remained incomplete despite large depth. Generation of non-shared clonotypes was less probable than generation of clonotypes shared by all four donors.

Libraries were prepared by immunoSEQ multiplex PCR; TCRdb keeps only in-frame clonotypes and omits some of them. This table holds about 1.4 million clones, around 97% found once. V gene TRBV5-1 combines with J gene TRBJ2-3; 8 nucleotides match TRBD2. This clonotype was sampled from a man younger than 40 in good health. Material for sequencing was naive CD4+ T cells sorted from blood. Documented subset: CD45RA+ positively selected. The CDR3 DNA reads TGCGCCAGCAGCTTGAAAGCGGGAGTTGCGGATACGCAGTATTTT. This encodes CASSLKAGVADTQYF.